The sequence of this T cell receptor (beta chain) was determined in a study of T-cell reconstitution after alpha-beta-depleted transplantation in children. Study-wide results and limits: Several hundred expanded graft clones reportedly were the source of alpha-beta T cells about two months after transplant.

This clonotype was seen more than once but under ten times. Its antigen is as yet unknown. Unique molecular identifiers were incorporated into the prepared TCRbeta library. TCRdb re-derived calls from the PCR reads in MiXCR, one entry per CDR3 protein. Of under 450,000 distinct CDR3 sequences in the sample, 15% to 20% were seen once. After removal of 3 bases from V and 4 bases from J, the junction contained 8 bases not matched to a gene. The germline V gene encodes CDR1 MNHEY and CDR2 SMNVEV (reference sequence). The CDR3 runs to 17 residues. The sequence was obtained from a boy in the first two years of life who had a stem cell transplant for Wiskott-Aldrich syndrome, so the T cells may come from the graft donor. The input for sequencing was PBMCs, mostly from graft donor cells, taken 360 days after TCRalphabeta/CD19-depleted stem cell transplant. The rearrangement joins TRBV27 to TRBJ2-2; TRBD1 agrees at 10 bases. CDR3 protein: CASSLRDRGWITGELFF. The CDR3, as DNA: TGTGCCAGCAGTTTGCGGGACAGGGGTTGGATCACCGGGGAGCTGTTTTTT.